One sample yielded the 2 T cell receptor beta chains listed below, sequenced in a study of early T cells in non-severe SARS-CoV-2 infection. Via MiXCR, TCRdb re-called the 5' RACE reads, giving one row per CDR3 protein. The repertoire holds roughly 45,000 distinct CDR3 sequences, approximately 6% seen once, with approximately 6.3% in the top ten. The source was whole blood, collected at baseline. All receptors come from an adult who was a healthcare worker with PCR-confirmed SARS-CoV-2 infection or an uninfected control (not recorded which).

This chain joins TRBV20-1 and TRBJ1-2; no reliable D call. The germline CDR1 and CDR2 sequences are DFQATT and SNEGSKA (reference sequence). The CDR3 contains 13 residues. With 5 bases removed from V and 3 bases from J, the gap between germline ends came to 13 bases. The CDR3: CSARTLTDYGYTF. CDR3 sequence (DNA): TGCAGTGCTCGTACTCTTACAGACTATGGCTACACCTTC.

The chain carries TRBV20-1 and TRBJ2-7; unclear D gene. The length of the CDR3 is 12 residues. With 6 bases removed from V and 0 bases from J, the gap between germline ends came to 9 bases. CDR1 DFQATT and CDR2 SNEGSKA come from the germline V gene (reference sequence). The CDR3 loop is CSARTDSYEQYF. For the CDR3, the DNA is TGCAGTGCCCGGACCGACTCCTACGAGCAGTACTTC.